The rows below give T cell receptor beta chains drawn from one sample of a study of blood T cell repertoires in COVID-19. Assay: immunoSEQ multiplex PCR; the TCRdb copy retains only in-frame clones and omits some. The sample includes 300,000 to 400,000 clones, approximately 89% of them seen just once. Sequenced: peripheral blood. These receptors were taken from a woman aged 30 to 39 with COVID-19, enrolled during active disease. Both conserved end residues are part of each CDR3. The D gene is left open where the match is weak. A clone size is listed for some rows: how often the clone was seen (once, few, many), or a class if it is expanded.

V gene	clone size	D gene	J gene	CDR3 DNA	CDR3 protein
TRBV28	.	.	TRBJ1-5	TGTGCCAGCAGCCTAAGACAGAATGGGCAGCCCCAGCATTTT	CASSLRQNGQPQHF
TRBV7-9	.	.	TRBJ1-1	TGTGCCAGCAGCCAAGACAGCATGAACACTGAAGCTTTCTTT	CASSQDSMNTEAFF
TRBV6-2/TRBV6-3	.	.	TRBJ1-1	TGTGCCAGCAGCGACGAGGGCGCAAGAGGGACTGAAGCTTTCTTT	CASSDEGARGTEAFF
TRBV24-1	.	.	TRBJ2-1	TGTGCCACCAGTGTAGGAGGAGATTACAATGAGCAGTTCTTC	CATSVGGDYNEQFF
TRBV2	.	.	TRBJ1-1	TGTGCCAGCAGTTCCCAGGGAAGGTACACTGAAGCTTTCTTT	CASSSQGRYTEAFF
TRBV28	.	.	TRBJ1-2	TGTGCCAGCAGTTTGGGGGGGGCACAAGGCTACACCTTC	CASSLGGAQGYTF
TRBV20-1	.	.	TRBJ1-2	TGCAGTGCTGAACAGGGCAGGGGCTACACCTTC	CSAEQGRGYTF
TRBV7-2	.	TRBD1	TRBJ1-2	TGTGCCAGCAGCTTACAACAGGGGGCGCGGGGACGTGGCTACACCTTC	CASSLQQGARGRGYTF
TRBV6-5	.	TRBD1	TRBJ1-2	TGTGCCAGCGGCAGGGACAGGGTGGGTGGCTACACCTTC	CASGRDRVGGYTF
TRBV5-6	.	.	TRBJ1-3	TGTGCCAGCAGCTCCCAGGGAAGTAGTGGAAACACCATATATTTT	CASSSQGSSGNTIYF
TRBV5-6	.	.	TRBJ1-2	TGTGCCAGCAGCTTGAGGACAAAAATCTTCTATGGCTACACCTTC	CASSLRTKIFYGYTF
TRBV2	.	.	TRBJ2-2	TGTGCCAGGGGGGCGCTGGACACCGGGGAGCTGTTTTTT	CARGALDTGELFF
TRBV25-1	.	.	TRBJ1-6	TGTGCCAGCAGGGAAACAGGAGTCTATAATTCACCCCTCCACTTT	CASRETGVYNSPLHF
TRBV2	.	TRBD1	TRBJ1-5	TGTGCCAGCAGTTTCGGGACAGGGCGGCAGCCCCAGCATTTT	CASSFGTGRQPQHF
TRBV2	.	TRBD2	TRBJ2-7	TGTGCCAGCAGACTCGGGGGGTCGAAACAGAGTTACGAGCAGTACTTC	CASRLGGSKQSYEQYF
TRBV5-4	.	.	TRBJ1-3	TGTGCCAGCAGCTCCCAACGACAGCTCTCTGGAAACACCATATATTTT	CASSSQRQLSGNTIYF
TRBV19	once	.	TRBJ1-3	TGTGCCAGTAGTCAGTACTCTGGAAACACCATATATTTT	CASSQYSGNTIYF
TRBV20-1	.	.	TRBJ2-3	TGCAGTGCTATCCGGGCAGATACGCAGTATTTT	CSAIRADTQYF
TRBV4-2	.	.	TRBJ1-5	TGTGCCAGCAGCCAAGTGGAAGGAGTCCCCCTTAGCAATCAGCCCCAGCATTTT	CASSQVEGVPLSNQPQHF
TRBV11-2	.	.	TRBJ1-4	TGTGCCAGCAGCTTTGAGCTGGTTGCAACTAATGAAAAACTGTTTTTT	CASSFELVATNEKLFF
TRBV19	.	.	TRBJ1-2	TGTGCCACCCATCGGGGGGCGCGATATGGCTACACCTTC	CATHRGARYGYTF
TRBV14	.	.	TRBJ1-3	TGTGCCAGCAGCCAAGAGGCAGGGGCTGGAAACACCATATATTTT	CASSQEAGAGNTIYF
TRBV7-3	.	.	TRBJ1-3	TGTGCCAGCAGTCGGGACACTGGAAACACCATATATTTT	CASSRDTGNTIYF
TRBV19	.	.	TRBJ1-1	TGTGCCAGCCGTATTAGTTACACTGAAGCTTTCTTT	CASRISYTEAFF
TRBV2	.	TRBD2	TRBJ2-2	TGTGCCAGCAGTGAAAGGAGCGGGGGATCGAACACCGGGGAGCTGTTTTTT	CASSERSGGSNTGELFF
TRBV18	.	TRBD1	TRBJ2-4	TGTGCCAGCTCACCACCGTCGGGACAGTCCAAAAACATTCAGTACTTC	CASSPPSGQSKNIQYF
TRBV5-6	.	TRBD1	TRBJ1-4	TGTGCCAGCAGCCCATTACAGGGGGAAGGTGAAAAACTGTTTTTT	CASSPLQGEGEKLFF
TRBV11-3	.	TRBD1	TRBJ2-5	TGTGCCAGCAGTTTTCCGGACAGGGGGCTAGAGACCCAGTACTTC	CASSFPDRGLETQYF
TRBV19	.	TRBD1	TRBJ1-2	TGTGCCAGTAGTTCGGACAGGGACTATGGCTACACCTTC	CASSSDRDYGYTF
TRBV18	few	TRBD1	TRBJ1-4	TGTGCCAGCTCACCAGGGACAGGTTCTAATGAAAAACTGTTTTTT	CASSPGTGSNEKLFF
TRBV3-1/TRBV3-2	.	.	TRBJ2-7	TGTGCCAGCAGCCTCCGGGGGAACGACTACGAGCAGTACTTC	CASSLRGNDYEQYF
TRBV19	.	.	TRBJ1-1	TGTGCCAGTAGTATAACCACAGGCACTGAAGCTTTCTTT	CASSITTGTEAFF